One sample yielded the 29 T cell receptor beta chains listed below, sequenced in a study of blood T cell repertoires in COVID-19. Repertoires were generated with immunoSEQ multiplex PCR, while TCRdb's copy carries only in-frame clones and drops some. The sample has over 65,000 clones, 75% to 90% seen once; the top ten hold around 8.1%. The source material was peripheral blood. The receptors stem from a man aged 25-40 years with acute or convalescent COVID-19.

The rearrangement links TRBV9 to TRBJ1-1; D gene uncertain. V dropped 5 bases and J dropped 3 bases, with 17 bases sitting between them. Germline V lookup: CDR1 SGDLS, CDR2 YYNGEE. The CDR3 runs 15 residues. CDR3: CASSGAGTADTEAFF. CDR3 bases: TGTGCCAGCAGTGGCGCCGGCACAGCCGACACTGAAGCTTTCTTT.

This clone came up a few times. This chain connects TRBV28 to TRBJ1-6; D gene uncertain. CDR3 length equals 13 residues. V shed 4 bases and J shed 6 bases, with 7 bases lying between them. Germline V gene lookup returns CDR1 MDHEN and CDR2 SYDVKM. The CDR3 DNA reads as TGTGCCAGCAGTTCGGAGGGTAATTCACCCCTCCACTTT. This codes for CASSSEGNSPLHF.

The chain links TRBV9 to TRBJ2-1; weak D call: TRBD2 (5 bases). The CDR3 sequence is 13 residues long. Trimming removed 3 bases at V and 3 bases at J, with 7 bases between. Germline-derived CDR1 and CDR2 are SGDLS and YYNGEE. For the CDR3, the DNA is TGTGCCAGCAGCGGCCGGGACTACAATGAGCAGTTCTTC. Protein: CASSGRDYNEQFF. Variable domain in full (rest from reference TRBV9 and TRBJ2-1): DSGVTQTPKHLITATGQRVTLRCSPRSGDLSVYWYQQSLDQGLQFLIQYYNGEERAKGNILERFSAQQFPDLHSELNLSSLELGDSALYFCASSGRDYNEQFFGPGTRLTVL.

The V and J genes are TRBV11-2 and TRBJ1-1; D might be TRBD1 (5 bases). Germline V gives CDR1 SGHAT, CDR2 FQNNGV. Trimming took 1 base from V and 0 from J, leaving 6 bases between them. The CDR3 loop spans 14 amino acids. DNA of the CDR3: TGTGCCAGCAGCTTAGCCAGGGTGAACACTGAAGCTTTCTTT. Translating it yields CASSLARVNTEAFF.

The J gene is TRBJ2-7, the V gene TRBV7-6, with D possibly being TRBD2 (5 bases). The V gene's germline CDR1 is SGHVS and CDR2 FNYEAQ. Trimming removed 6 bases from V and 6 bases from J, with 21 bases in between. The CDR3 is 15 amino acids. The CDR3 region has the DNA TGTGCCAGCAGACCCACTAGTTACAGTTCTGGCGAGCAGTACTTC. It specifies CASRPTSYSSGEQYF.

V is TRBV27 and J is TRBJ1-3, with D possibly being TRBD1 (5 bases). The V end lost 7 bases, the J end lost 4 bases, and 11 bases lay between the germline ends. The CDR3 loop spans 13 amino acids. CDR1 MNHEY and CDR2 SMNVEV come from the germline V gene (reference sequence). DNA for the CDR3: TGTGCCAGCAAGGGCAGGGTAGGAAACACCATATATTTT. As protein: CASKGRVGNTIYF.

The genes are TRBV2 and TRBJ1-5; perhaps TRBD1 as D (5 bases). The CDR3 has 14 residues. V dropped 3 bases and J dropped 5 bases, with 11 bases sitting between them. CDR1 and CDR2 (germline): SNHLY, FYNNEI. CDR3 nucleotide sequence: TGTGCCAGCAGTGATCAGGGTCGGTATCAGCCCCAGCATTTT. Its protein product is CASSDQGRYQPQHF.

This clone has more than one count but fewer than ten. The chain recombines TRBV6-1 with TRBJ2-1; TRBD2 agrees at 8 bases. Germline values: CDR1 MNHNS, CDR2 SASEGT. This CDR3 region has 15 residues. After removal of 2 bases from V and 0 bases from J, the junction contained 0 bases not matched to a gene. CDR3 DNA: TGTGCCAGCAGTGAACTAGCGGGCTCCTACAATGAGCAGTTCTTC. Protein product: CASSELAGSYNEQFF.

The rearrangement joins TRBV28 to TRBJ2-7; D is undetermined. Germline V CDR1 and CDR2: MDHEN, SYDVKM. Between the trimmed V and J ends, which lost 3 bases and 3 bases, there was a span of 3 bases. The CDR3 sequence is 11 residues long. This CDR3 is CASSFNYEQYF. The CDR3 DNA reads TGTGCCAGCAGTTTCAACTACGAGCAGTACTTC.

The chain couples TRBV7-9 to TRBJ2-7, with D unclear. The CDR3 is made up of 12 amino acids. CDR1 and CDR2 (germline): SEHNR, FQNEAQ (reference sequence). V shed 5 bases and J shed 3 bases, with 8 bases lying between them. The CDR3 here is CASSTYSYEQYF. CDR3 nucleotide sequence: TGTGCCAGCAGCACCTACAGCTACGAGCAGTACTTC.

The V call is TRBV30, the J call TRBJ2-5; the match to TRBD1 covers 8 bases. CDR3 length equals 14 residues. Trimming cost V 2 bases and J 1 base; bases outside gene matches: 3. CDR1 GTSNPN and CDR2 SVGIG come from the germline V gene (reference sequence). CDR3 in amino acids: CAWSLGQGQETQYF. The CDR3 DNA reads TGTGCCTGGAGTCTTGGACAGGGCCAAGAGACCCAGTACTTC.

This clone was counted once. DNA of the CDR3: TGTGCCAGCAGTCCGTACACGAATACGCAGTATTTT. Translation gives CASSPYTNTQYF. The gene calls are TRBV28 and TRBJ2-3, with D hard to call. The CDR3 runs to 12 residues. Germline V lookup: CDR1 MDHEN, CDR2 SYDVKM. V was trimmed by 5 bases and J by 7 bases, leaving 10 bases between them.

The rearrangement links TRBV18 to TRBJ2-3, with 10 positions matching TRBD2. The CDR3 contains 18 residues. Germline lookup yields CDR1 KGHSH and CDR2 LQKENI. J lost 0 bases, V lost 6 bases, and 12 bases had no gene match. CDR3 sequence (DNA): TGTGCCAGCTCCCCGGGACATCGAGCGGGAGGGAGCACAGATACGCAGTATTTT. Translating gives CASSPGHRAGGSTDTQYF.

This clone was counted a single time. The V gene is TRBV7-3, the J gene TRBJ2-3, with a tentative D call TRBD1 (5 bases). Germline values: CDR1 SGHTA, CDR2 FQGTGA. This CDR3 contains 13 residues. V dropped 3 bases and J dropped 3 bases, with 7 bases sitting between them. The CDR3 spells CASSFQGTDTQYF. The CDR3 DNA sequence: TGTGCCAGCAGCTTTCAGGGAACAGATACGCAGTATTTT. The variable domain in full, completed from reference TRBV7-3 and TRBJ2-3, reads GAGVSQTPSNKVTEKGKYVELRCDPISGHTALYWYRQSLGQGPEFLIYFQGTGAADDSGLPNDRFFAVRPEGSVSTLKIQRTERGDSAVYLCASSFQGTDTQYFGPGTRLTVL.

This clone was picked up one time. The chain joins TRBV18 to TRBJ2-7; TRBD1 agrees at 7 bases. There are 13 residues in the CDR3. CDR1 and CDR2 (germline): KGHSH, LQKENI. Trimming took 5 bases from V and 2 from J; bases not matched to a gene: 3. As DNA, the CDR3 is TGTGCCAGCTCAGACAGGGATGCCTACGAGCAGTACTTC. Protein sequence: CASSDRDAYEQYF.

The gene calls are TRBV24-1 and TRBJ2-2; 11 bases fit TRBD2. Germline V gene sequence: CDR1 KGHDR, CDR2 SFDVKD. The length of the CDR3 is 16 residues. After removal of 4 bases from V and 4 bases from J, the junction contained 4 bases not matched to a gene. The CDR3 reads CATSETGLAATGELFF. Here the CDR3 DNA reads TGTGCCACCAGTGAGACGGGACTAGCGGCCACCGGGGAGCTGTTTTTT.

The chain combines TRBV6-2 or TRBV6-3 with TRBJ2-1, with 10 nucleotides matching TRBD2. The germline CDR1 and CDR2 sequences are MNHEY and SVGEGT. The CDR3 runs to 13 residues. Unmatched junction bases numbered 4, after V lost 5 bases and J lost 9 bases. CDR3 sequence: CASSLAGVSEQFF. In DNA form, the CDR3 reads TGTGCCAGCAGTCTAGCGGGAGTTAGTGAGCAGTTCTTC.

The chain combines TRBV6-6 with TRBJ2-7; the D is unclear. V lost 2 bases and J 2 bases, leaving 10 bases between the germline ends. This CDR3 is 14 amino acids long. CDR1 is MNHNY, CDR2 SVGAGI, per germline (reference sequence). The CDR3 reads CASSYGQITYEQYF. CDR3 nucleotides: TGTGCCAGCAGTTACGGCCAGATCACCTACGAGCAGTACTTC.

This sequence joins TRBV3-1 (or the pseudogene TRBV3-2) and TRBJ2-3; 10 bases align to TRBD2. This CDR3 is 16 amino acids long. CDR1 and CDR2 from the germline V gene are LGHDT and YNNKEL (reference sequence). V dropped 4 bases and J dropped 3; count of bases not matched to a gene: 7. CDR3 sequence: CASSRSGRGGTDTQYF. The CDR3 DNA sequence: TGTGCCAGCAGCCGAAGCGGGAGGGGGGGAACAGATACGCAGTATTTT.

The CDR3 reads CASSPDRGPTDTQYF. CDR3 nucleotide sequence: TGCGCCAGCAGCCCCGACAGGGGACCCACAGATACGCAGTATTTT. This chain links TRBV5-1 with TRBJ2-3, with 8 bases identical to TRBD1. Germline V gene data show CDR1 as SGHRS and CDR2 as YFSETQ. The CDR3 runs 15 residues. The ends lost 4 bases at V and 2 bases at J; junction bases unmatched: 6.

V gene TRBV5-1 combines with J gene TRBJ2-3; a possible D gene is TRBD1 (6 bases). V was cut by 4 bases and J by 0 bases, with 12 bases left in between. Germline-derived CDR1 and CDR2 are SGHRS and YFSETQ. The CDR3 has 15 residues. The CDR3 bases are TGCGCCAGCAGCCCGACAGGAGCTAGCACAGATACGCAGTATTTT. This sequence encodes CASSPTGASTDTQYF.

The V gene is TRBV20-1, the J gene TRBJ2-5; no firm D call. The CDR3 covers 11 residues. V shed 3 bases and J shed 5 bases, with 7 bases lying between them. CDR1 is DFQATT and CDR2 is SNEGSKA in the germline V gene (reference sequence). The CDR3 reads CSAREWETQYF. The CDR3 bases are TGCAGTGCTAGGGAGTGGGAGACCCAGTACTTC.

The rearrangement uses TRBV9 and TRBJ2-7, with 8 bases lining up with TRBD2. This CDR3 spans 16 amino acids. V dropped 3 bases and J dropped 0; count of bases not matched to a gene: 8. Germline V lookup: CDR1 SGDLS, CDR2 YYNGEE. CDR3 bases: TGTGCCAGCAGCGCCGGACTAGCCGGAGCCTCCTACGAGCAGTACTTC. This translates into CASSAGLAGASYEQYF.

The J gene is TRBJ2-3, the V gene TRBV18; D gene unclear. Germline V gene data show CDR1 as KGHSH and CDR2 as LQKENI. The CDR3 sequence is 13 residues long. Trimming pared 6 bases from V and 0 bases from J, leaving 7 bases between. CDR3 nucleotides: TGTGCCAGCTCCAGCGTGAGCACAGATACGCAGTATTTT. The encoded protein is CASSSVSTDTQYF.

The chain has TRBV5-4 and TRBJ2-3, with 7 nucleotides matching TRBD2. Germline lookup yields CDR1 SGHNT and CDR2 YYREEE (reference sequence). The ends lost 0 bases at V and 10 bases at J; junction bases unmatched: 5. CDR3 size: 13 residues. CDR3 sequence reads: CASSLVGLAAQYF. In nucleotides, the CDR3 is TGTGCCAGCAGCTTGGTAGGCCTAGCGGCGCAGTATTTT.

The rearrangement joins TRBV19 to TRBJ2-5; 7 bases are a match to TRBD2. The trim removed 6 bases at V and 4 bases at J, leaving 8 bases unmatched. There are 14 residues in the CDR3. Germline CDR1 reads LNHDA; CDR2 reads SQIVND (reference sequence). CDR3 coding DNA: TGTGCCAGTAGCCCCCGGGGAGGGCGAGAGACCCAGTACTTC. It translates to CASSPRGGRETQYF.

This chain joins TRBV11-2 and TRBJ1-5, with 7 nucleotides matching TRBD1. Germline CDR1 SGHAT, CDR2 FQNNGV. The CDR3 extends over 14 amino acids. With 5 bases clipped from V and 4 bases from J, the junction kept 5 bases outside the gene matches. Written as DNA, the CDR3 is TGTGCCAGCAGCCCCGACAGGGCTAATCAGCCCCAGCATTTT. Encoded protein: CASSPDRANQPQHF.

This rearrangement joins TRBV25-1 to TRBJ2-1; maybe TRBD2 (6 bases). From germline, CDR1 is MGHDK and CDR2 SYGVNS. Trimming shortened V by 10 bases and J by 9 bases, and 25 bases separated the two germline ends. This CDR3 is built from 15 residues. The CDR3 protein is CATAGRTGTFGEQFF. DNA for the CDR3: TGTGCCACCGCGGGGCGGACGGGAACGTTCGGTGAGCAGTTCTTC.

There are a few counts of this clone. The genes are TRBV6-5 and TRBJ2-1; possible D gene TRBD2, 6 bases. The CDR3 spans 13 residues. Between the trimmed V and J ends, which lost 8 bases and 3 bases, there was a span of 11 bases. In germline, CDR1 is MNHEY, CDR2 SVGAGI. In DNA, the CDR3 is TGTGCCAGCCTTAGCGGAAACTACAATGAGCAGTTCTTC. It yields the protein CASLSGNYNEQFF.